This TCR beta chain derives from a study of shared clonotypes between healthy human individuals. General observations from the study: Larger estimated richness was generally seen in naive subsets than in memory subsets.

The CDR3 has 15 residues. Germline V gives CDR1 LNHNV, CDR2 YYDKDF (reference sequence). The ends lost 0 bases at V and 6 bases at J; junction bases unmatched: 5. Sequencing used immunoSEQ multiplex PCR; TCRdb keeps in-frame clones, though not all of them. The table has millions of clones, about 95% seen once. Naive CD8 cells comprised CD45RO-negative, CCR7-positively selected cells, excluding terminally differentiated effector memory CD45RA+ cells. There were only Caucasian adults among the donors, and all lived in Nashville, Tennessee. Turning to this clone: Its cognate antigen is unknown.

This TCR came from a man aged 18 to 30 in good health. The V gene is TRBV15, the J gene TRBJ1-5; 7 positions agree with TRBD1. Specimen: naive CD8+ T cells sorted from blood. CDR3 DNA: TGTGCCACCAGCAGAGATTGGCAGGGGGGTCAGCCCCAGCATTTT. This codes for CATSRDWQGGQPQHF.